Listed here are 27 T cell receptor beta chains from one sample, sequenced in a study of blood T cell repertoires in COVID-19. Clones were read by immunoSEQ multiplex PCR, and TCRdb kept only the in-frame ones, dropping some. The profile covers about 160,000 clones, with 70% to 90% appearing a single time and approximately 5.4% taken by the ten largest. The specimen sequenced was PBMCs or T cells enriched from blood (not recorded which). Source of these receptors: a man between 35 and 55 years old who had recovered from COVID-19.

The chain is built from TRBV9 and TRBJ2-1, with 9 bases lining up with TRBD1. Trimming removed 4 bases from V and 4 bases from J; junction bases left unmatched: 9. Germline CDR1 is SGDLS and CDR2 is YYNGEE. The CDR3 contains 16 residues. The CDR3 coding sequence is TGTGCCAGCAGCCTAAACCGGGACAGGGCGTACAATGAGCAGTTCTTC. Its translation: CASSLNRDRAYNEQFF.

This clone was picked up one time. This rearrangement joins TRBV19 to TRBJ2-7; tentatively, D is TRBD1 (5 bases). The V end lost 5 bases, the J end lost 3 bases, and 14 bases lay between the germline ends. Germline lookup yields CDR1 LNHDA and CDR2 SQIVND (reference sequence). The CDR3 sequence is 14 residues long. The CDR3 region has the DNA TGTGCCAGTAGTCAGCCAGGGAACAACTACGAGCAGTACTTC. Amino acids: CASSQPGNNYEQYF. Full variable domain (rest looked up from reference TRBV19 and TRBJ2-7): DGGITQSPKYLFRKEGQNVTLSCEQNLNHDAMYWYRQDPGQGLRLIYYSQIVNDFQKGDIAEGYSVSREKKESFPLTVTSAQKNPTAFYLCASSQPGNNYEQYFGPGTRLTVT.

CDR3 region: CASSQDGPDSLYV. CDR3 coding DNA: TGTGCCAGCAGCCAAGACGGTCCAGACTCTTTGTACGTC. The genes are TRBV3-1 (or the pseudogene TRBV3-2) and TRBJ2-7, with D unclear. From germline, CDR1 is LGHDT and CDR2 YNNKEL (reference sequence). The V end lost 0 bases, the J end lost 12 bases, and 15 bases lay between the germline ends. The CDR3 consists of 13 residues.

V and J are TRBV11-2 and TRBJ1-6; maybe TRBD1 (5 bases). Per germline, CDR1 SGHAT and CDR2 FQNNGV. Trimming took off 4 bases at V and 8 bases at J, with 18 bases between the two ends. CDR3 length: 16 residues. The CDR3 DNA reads TGTGCCAGCAGCTCAAAACTTCAGCCGGGGGATTCACCCCTCCACTTT. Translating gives CASSSKLQPGDSPLHF.

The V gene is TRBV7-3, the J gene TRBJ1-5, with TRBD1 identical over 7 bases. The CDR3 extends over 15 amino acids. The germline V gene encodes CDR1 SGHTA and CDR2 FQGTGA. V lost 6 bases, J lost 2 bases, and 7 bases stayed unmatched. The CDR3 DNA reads TGTGCCAGCAGAGACAGGGTATTCGGCAATCAGCCCCAGCATTTT. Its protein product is CASRDRVFGNQPQHF.

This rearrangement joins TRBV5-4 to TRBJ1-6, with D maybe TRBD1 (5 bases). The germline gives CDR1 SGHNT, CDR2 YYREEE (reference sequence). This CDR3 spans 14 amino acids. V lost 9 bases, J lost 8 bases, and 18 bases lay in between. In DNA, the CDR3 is TGTGCCATCCACCCTAGGACAAGGCATTCACCCCTCCACTTT. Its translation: CAIHPRTRHSPLHF.

The CDR3 DNA reads TGTGCCATCAGTGAGTCCACCTACGAGCAGTACTTC. This sequence encodes CAISESTYEQYF. V gene TRBV10-3 combines with J gene TRBJ2-7, with D unclear. Trimming left V 0 bases short and J 2 bases short, with 2 bases between. This CDR3 has 12 amino acids. Per the germline V gene, CDR1 is ENHRY and CDR2 is SYGVKD.

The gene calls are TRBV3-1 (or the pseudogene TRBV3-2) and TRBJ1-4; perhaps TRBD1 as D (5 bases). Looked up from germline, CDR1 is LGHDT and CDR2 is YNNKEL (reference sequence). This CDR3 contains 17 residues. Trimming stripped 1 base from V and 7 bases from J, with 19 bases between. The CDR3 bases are TGTGCCAGCAGCCAAGTAGGGCTAGGGGCCCTAGGTGAAAAACTGTTTTTT. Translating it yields CASSQVGLGALGEKLFF.

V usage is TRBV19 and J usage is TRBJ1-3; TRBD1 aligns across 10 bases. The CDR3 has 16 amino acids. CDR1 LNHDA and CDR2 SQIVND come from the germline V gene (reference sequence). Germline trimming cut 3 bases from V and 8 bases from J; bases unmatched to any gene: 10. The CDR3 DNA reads TGTGCCAGTAGTATCGCGGCCGGGACAGGGGTGCACACCATATATTTT. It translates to CASSIAAGTGVHTIYF.

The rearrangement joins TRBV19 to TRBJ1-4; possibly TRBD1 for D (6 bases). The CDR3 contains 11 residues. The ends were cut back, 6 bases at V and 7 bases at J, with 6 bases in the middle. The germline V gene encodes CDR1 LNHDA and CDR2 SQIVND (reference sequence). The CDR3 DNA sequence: TGTGCCAGTAGACAGGGTGAAAAACTGTTTTTT. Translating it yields CASRQGEKLFF.

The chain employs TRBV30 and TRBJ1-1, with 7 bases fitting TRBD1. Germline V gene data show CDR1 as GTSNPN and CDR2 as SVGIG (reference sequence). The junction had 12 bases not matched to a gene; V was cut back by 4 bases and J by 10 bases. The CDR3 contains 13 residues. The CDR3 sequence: CAWIGQANAGAFF. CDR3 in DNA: TGTGCCTGGATAGGACAGGCCAACGCGGGAGCTTTCTTT.

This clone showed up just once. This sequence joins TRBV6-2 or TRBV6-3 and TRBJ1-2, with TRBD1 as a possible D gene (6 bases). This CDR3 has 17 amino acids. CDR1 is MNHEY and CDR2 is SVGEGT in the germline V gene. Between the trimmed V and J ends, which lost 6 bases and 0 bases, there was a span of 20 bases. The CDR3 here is CASSPDLTGQTNYGYTF. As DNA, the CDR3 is TGTGCCAGCAGCCCTGACCTGACAGGCCAAACTAACTATGGCTACACCTTC.

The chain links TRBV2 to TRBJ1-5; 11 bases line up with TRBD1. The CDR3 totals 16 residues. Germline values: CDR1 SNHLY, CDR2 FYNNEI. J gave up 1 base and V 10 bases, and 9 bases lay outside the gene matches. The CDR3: CATGTGGGGSNQPQHF. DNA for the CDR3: TGTGCCACCGGGACAGGGGGAGGAGGCAGCAATCAGCCCCAGCATTTT. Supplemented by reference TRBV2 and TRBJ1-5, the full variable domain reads EPEVTQTPSHQVTQMGQEVILRCVPISNHLYFYWYRQILGQKVEFLVSFYNNEISEKSEIFDDQFSVERPDGSNFTLKIRSTKLEDSAMYFCATGTGGGGSNQPQHFGDGTRLSIL.

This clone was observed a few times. CDR3 protein: CASSPNGRAGETQYF. The CDR3 DNA sequence: TGTGCCAGCAGCCCCAATGGGAGGGCGGGCGAGACCCAGTACTTC. V usage is TRBV7-8 and J usage is TRBJ2-5, with TRBD2 identical over 7 bases. The trim removed 5 bases at V and 5 bases at J, leaving 11 bases unmatched. The CDR3 has 15 residues. Germline CDR1 SGHVS, CDR2 FQNEAQ.

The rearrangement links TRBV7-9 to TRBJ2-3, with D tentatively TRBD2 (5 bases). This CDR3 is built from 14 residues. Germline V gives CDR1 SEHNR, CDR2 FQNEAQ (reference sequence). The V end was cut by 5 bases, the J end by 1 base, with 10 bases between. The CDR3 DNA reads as TGTGCCAGCAGCCGTTTACTAGGCACAGATACGCAGTATTTT. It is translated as CASSRLLGTDTQYF.

CDR3 nucleotide sequence: TGTGCCAGCAGTCTCACAGGGGCGGGCGAGCAGTACTTC. Protein product: CASSLTGAGEQYF. This chain connects TRBV12-3 or TRBV12-4 to TRBJ2-7, with 7 bases fitting TRBD1. The CDR3 runs 13 residues. V was clipped by 5 bases and J by 6 bases; unmatched bases: 7.

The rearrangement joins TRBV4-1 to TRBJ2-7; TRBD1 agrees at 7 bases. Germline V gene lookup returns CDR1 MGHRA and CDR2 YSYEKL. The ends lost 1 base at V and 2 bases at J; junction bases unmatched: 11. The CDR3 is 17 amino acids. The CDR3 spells CASSQVLRTGPAYEQYF. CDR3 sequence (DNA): TGCGCCAGCAGCCAAGTCCTCCGGACAGGACCAGCCTACGAGCAGTACTTC.

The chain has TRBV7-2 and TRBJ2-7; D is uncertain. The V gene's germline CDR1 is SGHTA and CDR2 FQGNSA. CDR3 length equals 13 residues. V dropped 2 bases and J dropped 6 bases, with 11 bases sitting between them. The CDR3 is CASSLSLRAEQYF. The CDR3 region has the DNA TGTGCCAGCAGCTTAAGTCTTAGAGCCGAGCAGTACTTC.

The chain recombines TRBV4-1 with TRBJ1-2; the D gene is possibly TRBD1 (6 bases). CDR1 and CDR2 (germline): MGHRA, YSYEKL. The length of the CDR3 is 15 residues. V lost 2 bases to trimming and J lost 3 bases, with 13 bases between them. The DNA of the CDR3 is TGCGCCAGCAGCCAAAGGCCAGGGGAGTACTATGGCTACACCTTC. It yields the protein CASSQRPGEYYGYTF.

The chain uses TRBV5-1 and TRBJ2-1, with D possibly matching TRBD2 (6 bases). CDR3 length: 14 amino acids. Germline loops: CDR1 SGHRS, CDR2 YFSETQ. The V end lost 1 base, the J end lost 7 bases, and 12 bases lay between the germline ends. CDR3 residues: CASSLIAGLNEQFF. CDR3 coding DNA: TGCGCCAGCAGCTTGATCGCGGGGTTAAATGAGCAGTTCTTC.

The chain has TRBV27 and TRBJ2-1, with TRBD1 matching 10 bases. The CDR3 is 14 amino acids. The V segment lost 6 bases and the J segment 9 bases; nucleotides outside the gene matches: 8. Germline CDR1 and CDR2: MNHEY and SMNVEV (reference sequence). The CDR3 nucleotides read TGTGCCAGCAGGGGCGGGGACAGGGGATTTGAGCAGTTCTTC. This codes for CASRGGDRGFEQFF.

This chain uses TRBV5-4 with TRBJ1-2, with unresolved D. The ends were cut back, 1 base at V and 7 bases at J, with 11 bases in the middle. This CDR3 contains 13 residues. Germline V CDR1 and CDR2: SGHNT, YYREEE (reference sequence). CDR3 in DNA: TGTGCCAGCAGCTTGCCCGAAAGCACTGGCTACACCTTC. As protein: CASSLPESTGYTF.

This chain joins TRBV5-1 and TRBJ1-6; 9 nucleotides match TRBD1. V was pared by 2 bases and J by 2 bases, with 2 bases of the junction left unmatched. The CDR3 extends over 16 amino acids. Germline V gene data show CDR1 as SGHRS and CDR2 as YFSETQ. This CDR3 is CASSFGQGPYNSPLHF. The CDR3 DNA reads TGCGCCAGCAGCTTCGGACAGGGGCCCTATAATTCACCCCTCCACTTT.

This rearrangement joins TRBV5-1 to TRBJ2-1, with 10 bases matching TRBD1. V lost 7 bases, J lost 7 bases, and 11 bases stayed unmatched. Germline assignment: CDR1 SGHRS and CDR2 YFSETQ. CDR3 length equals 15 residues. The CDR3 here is CASGTGTGVFNEQFF. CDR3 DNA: TGCGCCAGCGGAACCGGGACAGGGGTTTTTAATGAGCAGTTCTTC.

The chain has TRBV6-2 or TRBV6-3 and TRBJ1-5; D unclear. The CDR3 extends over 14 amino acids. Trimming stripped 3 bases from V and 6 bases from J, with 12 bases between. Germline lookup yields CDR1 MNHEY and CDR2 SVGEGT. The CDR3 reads CASSYSQGGQPQHF. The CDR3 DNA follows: TGTGCCAGCAGTTATTCCCAAGGCGGTCAGCCCCAGCATTTT.

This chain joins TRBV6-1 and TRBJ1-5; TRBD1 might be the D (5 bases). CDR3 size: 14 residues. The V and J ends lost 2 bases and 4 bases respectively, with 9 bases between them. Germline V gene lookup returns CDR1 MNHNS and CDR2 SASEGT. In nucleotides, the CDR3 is TGTGCCAGCAGTGAACCAGGGTCAAATCAGCCCCAGCATTTT. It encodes CASSEPGSNQPQHF.

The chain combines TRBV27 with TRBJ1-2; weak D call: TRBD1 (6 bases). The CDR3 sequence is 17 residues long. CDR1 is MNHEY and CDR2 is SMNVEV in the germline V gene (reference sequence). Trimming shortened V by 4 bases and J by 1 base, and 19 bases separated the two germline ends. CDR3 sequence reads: CASSSSPQDRVNYGYTF. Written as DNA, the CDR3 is TGTGCCAGCAGTTCCTCCCCCCAGGACAGAGTTAACTATGGCTACACCTTC.